Listed here are 17 T cell receptor beta chains from one sample, sequenced in a study of T cells in Graves' hyperthyroidism and ophthalmopathy (dated by TCRdb to between 2017 and 2020). The library was produced with multiplex PCR. Sequencing was carried out with an Illumina HiSeq 2000. The TCR beta CDR3 regions were amplified from RNA transcripts. For the first round of RT-PCR on the TCR CDR3, the HTBI primer set was used together with the Qiagen OneStep RT-PCR kit. Starting from the raw public reads, TCRdb applied fastp trimming at Q25, assembled clones with MiXCR and retained in-frame beta chains. Every distinct CDR3 protein forms one entry, paired with its most common genes and DNA. The sample has 200,000 to 250,000 distinct CDR3 sequences on record, about 17% of them singletons. In total, the top ten clones hold 25% to 30% of the sample. The sample comprised blood. These receptors were collected from a woman younger than 35 with Graves' ophthalmopathy.

At least ten counts were recorded for this clonotype. V is TRBV5-6 and J is TRBJ1-4, with D perhaps TRBD1 (6 bases). This CDR3 is 15 amino acids long. Per the germline V gene, CDR1 is SGHDT and CDR2 is YYEEEE. Deletions cut 0 bases from V and 5 bases from J, with 11 bases between. CDR3 residues: CASSLAFGGNEKLFF. The CDR3 DNA reads as TGTGCCAGCAGCTTGGCGTTCGGGGGCAATGAAAAACTGTTTTTT.

This clonotype was seen at least ten times. The rearrangement uses TRBV14 and TRBJ2-7, with 9 nucleotides matching TRBD1. V was pared by 3 bases and J by 7 bases, with 13 bases of the junction left unmatched. Germline values: CDR1 SGHDN, CDR2 FVKESK. The CDR3 spans 16 residues. CDR3 sequence (DNA): TGTGCCAGCAGCCATATTCCGACAGGGGGATGGATAGAGCAGTACTTC. Amino acids: CASSHIPTGGWIEQYF. Full variable domain (outside the CDR3, taken from reference TRBV14 and TRBJ2-7): EAGVTQFPSHSVIEKGQTVTLRCDPISGHDNLYWYRRVMGKEIKFLLHFVKESKQDESGMPNNRFLAERTGGTYSTLKVQPAELEDSGVYFCASSHIPTGGWIEQYFGPGTRLTVT.

This clonotype was counted ten times or more. The chain couples TRBV9 to TRBJ2-5; possibly TRBD1 for D (5 bases). The V gene's germline CDR1 is SGDLS and CDR2 YYNGEE. The CDR3 is 15 amino acids. With 4 bases removed from V and 4 bases from J, the gap between germline ends came to 17 bases. The CDR3 loop is CASSPGVGVRETQYF. The CDR3 DNA reads as TGTGCCAGCAGCCCAGGTGTAGGGGTACGAGAGACCCAGTACTTC.

V gene TRBV19 combines with J gene TRBJ1-2, with 8 bases fitting TRBD1. The germline CDR1 and CDR2 sequences are LNHDA and SQIVND (reference sequence). Losses at the gene ends were 4 bases for V and 2 bases for J; bases not matched to a gene: 9. The CDR3 extends over 16 amino acids. The CDR3 DNA is TGTGCCAGTAGTAACCCAAGGACAGGGACAAACTATGGCTACACCTTC. Translating it yields CASSNPRTGTNYGYTF.

The sample holds many counts of this clonotype. The V call is TRBV5-1, the J call TRBJ2-1; 11 nucleotides align to TRBD2. Germline values: CDR1 SGHRS, CDR2 YFSETQ. With 2 bases clipped from V and 8 bases from J, the junction kept 9 bases outside the gene matches. This CDR3 contains 16 residues. CDR3 amino acids: CASSFIAGGPQYEQFF. The CDR3 nucleotides are TGCGCCAGCAGCTTTATAGCGGGGGGGCCGCAATATGAGCAGTTCTTC.

This clonotype appeared many times. The V and J genes are TRBV20-1 and TRBJ1-1; 9 bases match TRBD1. Germline CDR1 and CDR2: DFQATT and SNEGSKA (reference sequence). J gave up 4 bases and V 6 bases, and 12 bases lay outside the gene matches. The CDR3 runs to 15 residues. CDR3 sequence (DNA): TGCAGTGCAAAAAATCCGGGACAGGGTTCCACTGAAGCTTTCTTT. It translates to CSAKNPGQGSTEAFF.

This clonotype was counted at least ten times. The chain carries TRBV9 and TRBJ2-1; 12 nucleotides match TRBD2. With 0 bases clipped from V and 7 bases from J, the junction kept 8 bases outside the gene matches. This CDR3 is built from 17 residues. The germline gives CDR1 SGDLS, CDR2 YYNGEE. The CDR3: CASSVAHGLAGTNEQFF. CDR3 coding DNA: TGTGCCAGCAGCGTAGCCCACGGACTAGCGGGAACTAATGAGCAGTTCTTC.

This clonotype came up a few times. The chain is built from TRBV6-2 or TRBV6-3 and TRBJ2-7; tentatively, D is TRBD1 (6 bases). Germline loops: CDR1 MNHEY, CDR2 SVGEGT. The length of the CDR3 is 16 residues. V dropped 0 bases and J dropped 6 bases, with 18 bases sitting between them. DNA of the CDR3: TGTGCCAGCAGTTACTCTGCCAGCAATACAGGGAGCGAGCAGTACTTC. Protein: CASSYSASNTGSEQYF.

This clonotype was counted at least ten times. V and J are TRBV30 and TRBJ2-1; D remains ambiguous. CDR1 is GTSNPN, CDR2 SVGIG, per germline (reference sequence). V gave up 0 bases and J gave up 2 bases, with 11 bases separating them. CDR3 length equals 15 residues. DNA for the CDR3: TGTGCCTGGAGTGTACTAAGAGTTCCCTACAATGAGCAGTTCTTC. As protein: CAWSVLRVPYNEQFF.

The chain employs TRBV29-1 and TRBJ2-5, with D perhaps matching TRBD2 (6 bases). Germline assignment: CDR1 SQVTM and CDR2 ANQGSEA. Trimming shortened V by 4 bases and J by 4 bases, and 16 bases separated the two germline ends. This CDR3 contains 14 residues. The CDR3 DNA follows: TGCAGCGTTGTAACTTGGGGCGGGATAGAGACCCAGTACTTC. Its protein is CSVVTWGGIETQYF.

This clonotype has ten or more counts. This chain connects TRBV27 to TRBJ2-1; either TRBD1 or TRBD2 may fit D (5 bases each). This CDR3 region has 14 residues. The germline V gene has CDR1 MNHEY and CDR2 SMNVEV (reference sequence). V dropped 5 bases and J dropped 7 bases, with 15 bases sitting between them. The CDR3 loop reads CASSGGFYHNEQFF. CDR3 in DNA: TGTGCCAGCAGTGGGGGATTCTACCATAATGAGCAGTTCTTC.

This clonotype was recorded many times. This rearrangement joins TRBV6-1 to TRBJ2-1, with TRBD2 as a possible D gene (6 bases). V was clipped by 4 bases and J by 4 bases, with 8 bases between them. Germline V CDR1 and CDR2: MNHNS, SASEGT. CDR3 size: 13 residues. CDR3 DNA sequence: TGTGCCAGCAGTGCGGGACTTTACAATGAGCAGTTCTTC. This translates into CASSAGLYNEQFF.

This chain links TRBV6-2 or TRBV6-3 with TRBJ2-1; D is unresolved. This CDR3 is 12 amino acids long. The germline V gene has CDR1 MNHEY and CDR2 SVGEGT. V lost 4 bases and J lost 7, with 8 bases in between. CDR3 in amino acids: CASSSLGNEQFF. In DNA, the CDR3 is TGTGCCAGCAGTTCCCTGGGGAATGAGCAGTTCTTC.

This clonotype came up many times. The V gene is TRBV12-3 or TRBV12-4, the J gene TRBJ2-1, with 7 bases that match TRBD2. V shed 7 bases and J 7 bases; nucleotides not matched to a gene: 10. The CDR3 runs to 14 residues. The CDR3 spells CASTLWGGGNEQFF. DNA of the CDR3: TGTGCCAGCACCCTTTGGGGGGGTGGGAATGAGCAGTTCTTC.

Many counts were recorded for this clonotype. The rearrangement uses TRBV12-3 or TRBV12-4 and TRBJ1-1, with TRBD1 matching 8 bases. The CDR3 loop spans 15 amino acids. Trimming took 2 bases from V and 4 from J; bases not matched to a gene: 6. The CDR3 DNA reads as TGTGCCAGCAGTTTAAGTCGTGACAGGGGCACTGAAGCTTTCTTT. Translated, it gives CASSLSRDRGTEAFF.

V is TRBV28 and J is TRBJ1-5; 11 bases are shared with TRBD1. The CDR3 is made up of 16 amino acids. CDR1 MDHEN and CDR2 SYDVKM come from the germline V gene. V trimming: 4 bases; J trimming: 9 bases; junction bases outside the gene matches: 11. The CDR3, as DNA: TGTGCCAGCAGTTCTCTCGGGACAGGGGGGAGTGGGCCCCAGCATTTT. This translates into CASSSLGTGGSGPQHF.

The sample holds many counts of this clonotype. The rearrangement uses TRBV30 and TRBJ1-1; D not resolved. The CDR3 has 12 amino acids. Trimming took 2 bases from V and 1 from J, leaving 5 bases between them. Germline V lookup: CDR1 GTSNPN, CDR2 SVGIG (reference sequence). CDR3 in amino acids: CAWSWGNTEAFF. The CDR3 region has the DNA TGTGCCTGGAGTTGGGGGAACACTGAAGCTTTCTTT.